Reported below is one T cell receptor (beta chain). With iRepertoire HTBI primers and Arm-PCR of CDR3 regions, TCR beta libraries were built. Each CDR3 protein gets one entry after TCRdb re-called the multiplex PCR reads with MiXCR. The profile shows fewer than 500,000 distinct CDR3 sequences, about a sixth of them singletons. This sample stems from a study of regulatory T cells in long-lasting Graves disease. The time point: newly diagnosed GD, antithyroid drugs for less than 3 months. Making the TCR library involved RNA that had been extracted from PBMCs. CDR1 and CDR2 (germline): SGHAT, FQNNGV. J lost 4 bases, V lost 4 bases, and 8 bases had no gene match. This CDR3 region has 15 residues. The same sample was also studied in work on T cells in Graves' hyperthyroidism and ophthalmopathy.

The material sequenced was peripheral blood mononuclear cells (PBMCs), taken at new diagnosis, from a patient treated with antithyroid drugs. The TCR originated in a middle-aged man with Graves disease. The rearrangement joins TRBV11-2 to TRBJ2-7; 9 bases line up with TRBD2. CDR3 in amino acids: CASSSNSGSYYEQYF. Written as DNA, the CDR3 is TGTGCCAGCAGCTCAAATAGCGGGAGTTATTACGAGCAGTACTTC.